This T cell receptor beta chain is drawn from a study of Graves' ophthalmopathy and Graves' hyperthyroidism. RNA transcripts yielded amplified TCR beta CDR3 regions. A first-round RT-PCR used HTBI primers, followed by a second-round multiplex PCR. MiXCR, applied by TCRdb to the multiplex PCR reads, yields one record per CDR3 protein. Of over a million distinct CDR3 sequences listed, around a third were seen once; the top ten hold approximately 10%. The source material was peripheral blood or thyroid tissue (not recorded which). The sequence was collected from an adult man with Graves' hyperthyroidism.

The CDR3 DNA is TGCAGTGCTAGAGATCGAAGCGGGGGGGCGCCCGGGGAGCTGTTTTTT. As protein: CSARDRSGGAPGELFF. The J gene is TRBJ2-2, the V gene TRBV20-1; 10 positions agree with TRBD2. The CDR3 runs 16 residues. V lost 0 bases, J lost 6 bases, and 7 bases stayed unmatched. In germline, CDR1 is DFQATT, CDR2 SNEGSKA (reference sequence).